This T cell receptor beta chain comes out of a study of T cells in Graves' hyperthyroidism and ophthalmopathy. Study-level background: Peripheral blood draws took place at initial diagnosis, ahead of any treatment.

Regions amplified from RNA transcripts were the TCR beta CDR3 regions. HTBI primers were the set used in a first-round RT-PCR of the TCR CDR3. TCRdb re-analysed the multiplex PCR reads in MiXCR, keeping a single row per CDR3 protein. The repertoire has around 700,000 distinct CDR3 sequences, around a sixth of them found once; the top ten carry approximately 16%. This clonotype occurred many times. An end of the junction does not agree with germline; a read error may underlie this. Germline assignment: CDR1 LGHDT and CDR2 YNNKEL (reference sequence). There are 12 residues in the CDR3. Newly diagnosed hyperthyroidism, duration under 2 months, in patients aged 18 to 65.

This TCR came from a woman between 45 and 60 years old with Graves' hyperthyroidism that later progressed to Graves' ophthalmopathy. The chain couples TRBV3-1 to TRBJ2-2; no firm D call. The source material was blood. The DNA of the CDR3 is TGCGCCAGCAGCTTGAACACCGGGGAGCTGTTTTTT. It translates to CASSLNTGELFF.